These 10 T cell receptor beta chains share one sample of origin, sequenced in a study of cytomegalovirus exposure and HLA in healthy donors (dated by TCRdb to about 2017). Receptor libraries were prepared by the immunoSEQ multiplex PCR assay. For the multiplex PCR, a mixture combining 60 forward primers for TCR Vbeta segments and 13 reverse primers for TCR Jbeta segments was used. The table was pulled from immuneACCESS by TCRdb, which kept in-frame rearrangements only. Such tables lose some clones; where checked, under half of the loss comes from unresolved V genes, and the rest has no known cause. Across this sample there are 55,000 to 85,000 clones, with around 61% seen only once. In total, the top ten clones hold around 3.1% of the sample. Sequencing used PBMCs. The receptors shown here come from a woman aged 45 to 65 in good health and CMV-seronegative.

This clone was seen ten or more times. The rearrangement links TRBV4-3 to TRBJ2-7; D might be TRBD2 (5 bases). Per germline, CDR1 LGHNA and CDR2 YSLEER. The V and J ends lost 3 bases and 2 bases respectively, with 11 bases between them. CDR3 length equals 14 residues. CDR3: CASSHELEAYEQYF. The CDR3 nucleotides are TGCGCCAGCAGCCACGAACTAGAGGCCTACGAGCAGTACTTC.

The V gene is TRBV5-1, the J gene TRBJ1-1; 8 positions match TRBD1. There are 15 residues in the CDR3. The junction had 8 bases not matched to a gene; V was cut back by 5 bases and J by 2 bases. Germline V gene lookup returns CDR1 SGHRS and CDR2 YFSETQ. The CDR3 nucleotides are TGCGCCAGCAGTAAAGAAGGACAGGGCAACACTGAAGCTTTCTTT. Its protein is CASSKEGQGNTEAFF.

This clone occurred a few times. This chain links TRBV7-9 with TRBJ1-1, with a tentative D call TRBD1 (5 bases). The V end lost 7 bases, the J end lost 4 bases, and 19 bases lay between the germline ends. This CDR3 has 15 amino acids. The germline CDR1 and CDR2 sequences are SEHNR and FQNEAQ (reference sequence). The CDR3 DNA reads as TGTGCCAGCACCCCTCTAGGAGGGGTAGGCACTGAAGCTTTCTTT. Its protein is CASTPLGGVGTEAFF.

The chain employs TRBV18 and TRBJ2-5, with a possible D match to TRBD2 (5 bases). Germline CDR1 KGHSH, CDR2 LQKENI. V was clipped by 2 bases and J by 3 bases, with 7 bases between them. This CDR3 has 13 residues. The CDR3 DNA follows: TGTGCCAGCTCACCAAGCGGCGAAGAGACCCAGTACTTC. Translated: CASSPSGEETQYF.

This clone was detected once. This chain uses TRBV6-6 with TRBJ2-7, with TRBD2 matching 11 bases. The CDR3 is made up of 15 amino acids. Germline loops: CDR1 MNHNY, CDR2 SVGAGI (reference sequence). V shed 6 bases and J 6 bases; nucleotides not matched to a gene: 10. CDR3 coding DNA: TGTGCCAGCAGATATAGCGGGAGGGCCTCGGGCGAGCAGTACTTC. Its protein product is CASRYSGRASGEQYF.

This clone was counted between two and nine times. The gene calls are TRBV5-4 and TRBJ2-7, with TRBD1 matching over 8 bases. The germline gives CDR1 SGHNT, CDR2 YYREEE (reference sequence). V lost 3 bases, J lost 9 bases, and 14 bases stayed unmatched. The CDR3 spans 15 residues. The CDR3 nucleotides read TGTGCCAGCAGCTCTTCACCCGGGACAGGACTCTTGCAGTACTTC. It codes for CASSSSPGTGLLQYF.

This sequence joins TRBV4-3 and TRBJ2-6; TRBD2 aligns across 7 bases. The germline V gene has CDR1 LGHNA and CDR2 YSLEER. The CDR3 spans 18 residues. The V gene end was trimmed by 1 base and the J gene end by 0 bases; junction bases not matched to a gene: 6. Here the CDR3 reads CASSQAGGRVSGANVLTF. CDR3 nucleotides: TGCGCCAGCAGCCAAGCGGGCGGGAGAGTCTCTGGGGCCAACGTCCTGACTTTC.

A word on this clone: Other DNA sequences within the sample encode an identical CDR3. The chain links TRBV6-5 to TRBJ1-5; 11 bases are shared with TRBD1. The CDR3 has 15 residues. The J segment lost 0 bases and the V segment lost 6 bases, leaving 1 base of the junction unmatched. The V gene's germline CDR1 is MNHEY and CDR2 SVGAGI. The CDR3 DNA is TGTGCCAGCAGAGGACAGGGGGCTAGCAATCAGCCCCAGCATTTT. Translated, it gives CASRGQGASNQPQHF.

The chain is built from TRBV29-1 and TRBJ1-2; D is unresolved. Trimming removed 7 bases from V and 0 bases from J, with 12 bases in between. This CDR3 has 13 residues. The germline V gene encodes CDR1 SQVTM and CDR2 ANQGSEA. CDR3 DNA: TGCAGCGGGACGCGGGATCCTAACTATGGCTACACCTTC. It translates to CSGTRDPNYGYTF.

As to this clone: A read error may produce the germline difference seen at one junction end. The chain combines TRBV7-7 with TRBJ2-5, with 7 bases aligning to TRBD1. The CDR3 totals 13 residues. Germline assignment: CDR1 SSHAT and CDR2 FNYEAQ (reference sequence). The CDR3 spells CASSLDREETQYF. CDR3 DNA: TGTGCTAGCAGCTTAGACAGGGAAGAGACCCAGTACTTC.